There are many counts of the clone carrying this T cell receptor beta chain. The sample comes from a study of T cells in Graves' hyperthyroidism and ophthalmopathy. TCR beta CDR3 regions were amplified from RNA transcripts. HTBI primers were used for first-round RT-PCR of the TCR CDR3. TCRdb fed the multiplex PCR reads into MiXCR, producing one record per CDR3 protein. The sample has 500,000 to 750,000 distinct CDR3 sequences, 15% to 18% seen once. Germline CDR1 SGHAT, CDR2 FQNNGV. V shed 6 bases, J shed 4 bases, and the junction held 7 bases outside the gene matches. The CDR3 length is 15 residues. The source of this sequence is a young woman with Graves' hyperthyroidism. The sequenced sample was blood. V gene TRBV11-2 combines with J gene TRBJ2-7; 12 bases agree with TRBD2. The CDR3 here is CASRTTSGRMYEQYF. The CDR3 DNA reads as TGTGCCAGCAGAACCACTAGCGGGAGGATGTACGAGCAGTACTTC.